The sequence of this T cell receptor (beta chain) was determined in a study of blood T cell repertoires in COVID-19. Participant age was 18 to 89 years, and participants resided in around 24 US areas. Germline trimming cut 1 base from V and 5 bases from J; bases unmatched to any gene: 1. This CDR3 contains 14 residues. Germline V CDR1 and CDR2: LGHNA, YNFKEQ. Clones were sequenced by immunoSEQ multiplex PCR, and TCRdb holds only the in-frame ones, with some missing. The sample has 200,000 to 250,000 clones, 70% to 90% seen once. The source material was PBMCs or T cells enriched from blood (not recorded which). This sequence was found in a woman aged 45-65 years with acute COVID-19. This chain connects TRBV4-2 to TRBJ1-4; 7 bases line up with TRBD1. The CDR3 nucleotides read TGTGCCAGCAGCCAAGGCAGGGGGAATGAAAAACTGTTTTTT. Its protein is CASSQGRGNEKLFF.